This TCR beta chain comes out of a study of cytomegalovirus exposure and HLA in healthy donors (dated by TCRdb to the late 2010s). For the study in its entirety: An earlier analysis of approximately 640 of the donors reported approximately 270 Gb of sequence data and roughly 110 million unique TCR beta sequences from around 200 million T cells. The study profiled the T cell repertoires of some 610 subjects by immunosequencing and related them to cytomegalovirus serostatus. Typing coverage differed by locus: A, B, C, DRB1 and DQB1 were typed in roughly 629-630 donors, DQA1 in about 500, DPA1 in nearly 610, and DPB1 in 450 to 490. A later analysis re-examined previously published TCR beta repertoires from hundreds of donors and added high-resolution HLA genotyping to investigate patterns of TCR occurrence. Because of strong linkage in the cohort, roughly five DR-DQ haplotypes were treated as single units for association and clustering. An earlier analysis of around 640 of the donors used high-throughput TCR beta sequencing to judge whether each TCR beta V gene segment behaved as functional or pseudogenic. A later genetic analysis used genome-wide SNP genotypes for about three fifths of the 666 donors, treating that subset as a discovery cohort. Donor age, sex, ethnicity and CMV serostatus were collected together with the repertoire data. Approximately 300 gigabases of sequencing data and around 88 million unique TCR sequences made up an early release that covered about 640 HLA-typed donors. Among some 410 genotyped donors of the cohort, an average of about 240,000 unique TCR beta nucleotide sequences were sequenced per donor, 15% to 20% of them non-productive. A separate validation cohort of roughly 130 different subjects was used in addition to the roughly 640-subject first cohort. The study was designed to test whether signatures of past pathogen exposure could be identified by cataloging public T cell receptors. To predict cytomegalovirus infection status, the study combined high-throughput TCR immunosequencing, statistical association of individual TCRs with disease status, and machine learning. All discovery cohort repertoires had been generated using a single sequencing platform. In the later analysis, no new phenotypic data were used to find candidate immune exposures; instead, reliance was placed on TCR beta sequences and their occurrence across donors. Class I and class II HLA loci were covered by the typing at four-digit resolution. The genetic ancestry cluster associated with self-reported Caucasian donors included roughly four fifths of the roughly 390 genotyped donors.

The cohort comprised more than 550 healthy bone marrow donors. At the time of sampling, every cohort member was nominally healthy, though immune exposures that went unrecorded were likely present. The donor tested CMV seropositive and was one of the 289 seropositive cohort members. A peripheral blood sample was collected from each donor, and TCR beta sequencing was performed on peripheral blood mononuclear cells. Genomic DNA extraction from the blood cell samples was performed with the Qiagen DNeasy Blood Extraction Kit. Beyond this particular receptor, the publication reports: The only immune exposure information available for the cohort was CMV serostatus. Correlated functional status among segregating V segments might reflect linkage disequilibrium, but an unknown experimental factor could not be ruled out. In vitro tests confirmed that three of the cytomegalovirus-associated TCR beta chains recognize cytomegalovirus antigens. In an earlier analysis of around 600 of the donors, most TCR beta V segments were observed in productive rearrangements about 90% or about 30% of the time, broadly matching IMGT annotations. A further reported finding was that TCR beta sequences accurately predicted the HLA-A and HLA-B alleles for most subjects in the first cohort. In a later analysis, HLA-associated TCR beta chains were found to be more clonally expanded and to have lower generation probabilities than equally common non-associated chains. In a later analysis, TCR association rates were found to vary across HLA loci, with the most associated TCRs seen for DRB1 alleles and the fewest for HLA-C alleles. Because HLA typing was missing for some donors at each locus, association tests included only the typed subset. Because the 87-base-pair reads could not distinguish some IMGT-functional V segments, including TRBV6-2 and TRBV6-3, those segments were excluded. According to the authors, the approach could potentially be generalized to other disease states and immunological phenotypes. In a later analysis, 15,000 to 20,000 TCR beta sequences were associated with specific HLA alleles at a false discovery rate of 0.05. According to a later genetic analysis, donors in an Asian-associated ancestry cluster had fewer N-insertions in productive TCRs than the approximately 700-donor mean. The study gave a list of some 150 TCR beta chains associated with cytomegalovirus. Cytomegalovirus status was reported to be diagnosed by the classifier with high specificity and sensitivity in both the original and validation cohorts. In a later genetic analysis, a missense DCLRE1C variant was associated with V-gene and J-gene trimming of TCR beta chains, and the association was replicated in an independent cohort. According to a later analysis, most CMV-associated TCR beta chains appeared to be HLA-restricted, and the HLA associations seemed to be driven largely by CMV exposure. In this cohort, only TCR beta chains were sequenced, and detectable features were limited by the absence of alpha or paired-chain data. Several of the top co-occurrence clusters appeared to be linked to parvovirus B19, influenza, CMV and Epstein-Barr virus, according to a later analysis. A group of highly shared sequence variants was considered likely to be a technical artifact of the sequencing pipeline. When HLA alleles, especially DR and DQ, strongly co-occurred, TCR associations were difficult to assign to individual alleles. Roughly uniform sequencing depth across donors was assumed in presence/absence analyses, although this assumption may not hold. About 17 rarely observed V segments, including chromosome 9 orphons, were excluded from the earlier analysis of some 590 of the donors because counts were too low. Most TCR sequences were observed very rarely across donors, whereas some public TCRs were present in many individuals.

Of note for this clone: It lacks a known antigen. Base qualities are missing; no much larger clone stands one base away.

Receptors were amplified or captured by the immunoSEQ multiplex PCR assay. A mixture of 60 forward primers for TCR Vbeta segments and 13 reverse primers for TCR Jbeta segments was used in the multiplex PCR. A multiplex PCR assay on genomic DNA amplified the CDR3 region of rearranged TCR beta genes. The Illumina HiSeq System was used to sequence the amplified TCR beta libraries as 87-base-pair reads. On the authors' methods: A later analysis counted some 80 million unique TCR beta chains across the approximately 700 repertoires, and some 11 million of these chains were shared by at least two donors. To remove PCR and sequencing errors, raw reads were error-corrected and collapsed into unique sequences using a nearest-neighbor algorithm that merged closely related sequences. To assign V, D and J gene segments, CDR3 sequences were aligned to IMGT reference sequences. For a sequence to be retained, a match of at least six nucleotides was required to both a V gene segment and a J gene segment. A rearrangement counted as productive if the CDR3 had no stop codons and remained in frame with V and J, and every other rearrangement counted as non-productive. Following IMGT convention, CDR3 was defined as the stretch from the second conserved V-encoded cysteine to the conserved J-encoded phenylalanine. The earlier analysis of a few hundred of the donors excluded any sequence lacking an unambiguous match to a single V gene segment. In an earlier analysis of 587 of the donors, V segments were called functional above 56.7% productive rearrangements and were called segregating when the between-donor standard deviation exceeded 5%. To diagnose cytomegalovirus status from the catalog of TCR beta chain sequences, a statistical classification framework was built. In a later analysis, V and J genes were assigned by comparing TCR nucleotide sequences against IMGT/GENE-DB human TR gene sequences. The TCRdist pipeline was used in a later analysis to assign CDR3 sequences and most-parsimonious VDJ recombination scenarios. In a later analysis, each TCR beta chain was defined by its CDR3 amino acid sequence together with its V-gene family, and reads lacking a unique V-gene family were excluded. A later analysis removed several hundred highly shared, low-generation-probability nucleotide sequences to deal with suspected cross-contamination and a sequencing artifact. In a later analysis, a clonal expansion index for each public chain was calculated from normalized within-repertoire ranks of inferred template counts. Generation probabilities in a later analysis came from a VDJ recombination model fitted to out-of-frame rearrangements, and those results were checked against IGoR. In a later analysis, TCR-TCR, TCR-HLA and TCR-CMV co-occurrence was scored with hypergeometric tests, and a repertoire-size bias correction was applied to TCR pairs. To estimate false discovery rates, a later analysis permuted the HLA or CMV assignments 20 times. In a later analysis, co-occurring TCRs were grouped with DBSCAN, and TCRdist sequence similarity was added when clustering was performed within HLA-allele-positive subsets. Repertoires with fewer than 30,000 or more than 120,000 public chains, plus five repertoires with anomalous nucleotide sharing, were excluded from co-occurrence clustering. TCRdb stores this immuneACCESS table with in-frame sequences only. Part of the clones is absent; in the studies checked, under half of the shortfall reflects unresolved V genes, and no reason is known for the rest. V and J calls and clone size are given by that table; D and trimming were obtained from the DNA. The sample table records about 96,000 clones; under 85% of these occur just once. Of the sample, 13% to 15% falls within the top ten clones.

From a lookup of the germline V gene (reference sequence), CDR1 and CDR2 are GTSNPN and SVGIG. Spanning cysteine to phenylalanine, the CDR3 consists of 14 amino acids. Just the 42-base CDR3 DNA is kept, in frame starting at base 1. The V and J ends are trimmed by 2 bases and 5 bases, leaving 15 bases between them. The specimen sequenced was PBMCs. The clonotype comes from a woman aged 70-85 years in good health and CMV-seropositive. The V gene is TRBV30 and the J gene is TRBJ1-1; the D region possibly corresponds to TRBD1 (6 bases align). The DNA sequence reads TGTGCCTGGAGTAGGACAGCGAAGGAAACTGAAGCTTTCTTT. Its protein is CAWSRTAKETEAFF. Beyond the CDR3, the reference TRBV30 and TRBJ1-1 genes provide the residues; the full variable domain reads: SQTIHQWPATLVQPVGSPLSLECTVEGTSNPNLYWYRQAAGRGLQLLFYSVGIGQISSEVPQNLSASRPQDRQFILSSKKLLLSDSGFYLCAWSRTAKETEAFFGQGTRLTVV.